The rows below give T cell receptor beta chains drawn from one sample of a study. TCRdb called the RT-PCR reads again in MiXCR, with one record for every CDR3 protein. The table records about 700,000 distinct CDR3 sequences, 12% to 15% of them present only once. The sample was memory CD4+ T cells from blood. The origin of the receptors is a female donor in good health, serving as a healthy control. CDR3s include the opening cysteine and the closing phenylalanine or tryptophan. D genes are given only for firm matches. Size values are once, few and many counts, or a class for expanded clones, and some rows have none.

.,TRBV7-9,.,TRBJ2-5,CASSRNSDPKKTQYF,TGTGCCAGCAGCCGAAATTCGGACCCGAAGAAGACCCAGTACTTC
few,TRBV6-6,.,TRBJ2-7,CASTTSTGTASYEQYF,TGTGCCAGCACCACCTCAACCGGGACCGCATCCTACGAGCAGTACTTC
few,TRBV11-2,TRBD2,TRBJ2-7,CASSSHGTSGRAYEQYF,TGTGCCAGCAGCTCCCATGGGACTAGCGGGAGGGCCTACGAGCAGTACTTC
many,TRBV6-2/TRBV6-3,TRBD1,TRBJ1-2,CASSPRGQGSYGYTF,TGTGCCAGCAGCCCCAGAGGACAGGGGAGCTATGGCTACACCTTC
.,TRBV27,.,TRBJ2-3,CASSYSIAAYTDTQYF,TGTGCCAGCAGTTACAGTATAGCGGCCTATACAGATACGCAGTATTTT
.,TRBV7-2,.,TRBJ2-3,CASNPGVRSSFPDTQYF,TGTGCCAGCAACCCCGGGGTGCGGAGTTCCTTCCCAGATACGCAGTATTTT
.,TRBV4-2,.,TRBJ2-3,CASSLEARGARGTDTQYF,TGTGCCAGCAGCCTCGAGGCACGAGGGGCGAGAGGGACAGATACGCAGTATTTT
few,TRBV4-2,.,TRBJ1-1,CASSQGLHMNTEAFF,TGTGCCAGCAGCCAAGGTCTACATATGAACACTGAAGCTTTCTTT
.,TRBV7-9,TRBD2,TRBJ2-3,CASSLATSVLTDTQYF,TGTGCCAGCAGCTTGGCCACTAGCGTTCTCACAGATACGCAGTATTTT
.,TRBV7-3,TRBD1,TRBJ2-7,CASSIRQGWEQYF,TGTGCCAGCAGCATAAGACAGGGTTGGGAGCAGTACTTC
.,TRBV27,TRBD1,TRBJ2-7,CASSPRDRFTSNEQYF,TGTGCCAGCAGTCCAAGGGACAGGTTCACGTCTAACGAGCAGTACTTC
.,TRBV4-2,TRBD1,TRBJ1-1,CASSHPTGVAFF,TGTGCCAGCAGCCATCCGACAGGGGTAGCTTTCTTT
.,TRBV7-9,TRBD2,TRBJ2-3,CASSPRSGRGGTDTQYF,TGTGCCAGCAGCCCGCGCAGCGGGAGGGGGGGCACAGATACGCAGTATTTT
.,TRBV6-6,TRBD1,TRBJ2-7,CASTDRGAYEQYF,TGTGCCAGCACTGACAGGGGGGCCTACGAGCAGTACTTC
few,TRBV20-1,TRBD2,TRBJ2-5,CSAEGRLAGVETQYF,TGCAGTGCTGAGGGACGACTAGCGGGAGTTGAGACCCAGTACTTC
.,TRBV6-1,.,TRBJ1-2,CASSELRNYGYTF,TGTGCCAGCAGTGAACTGCGGAACTATGGCTACACCTTC
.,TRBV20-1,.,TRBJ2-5,CSASPAGRETQYF,TGCAGTGCTAGCCCAGCGGGCAGAGAGACCCAGTACTTC
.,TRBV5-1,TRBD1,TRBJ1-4,CASSMRRTGNEKLFF,TGCGCCAGCAGTATGCGACGGACAGGGAATGAAAAACTGTTTTTT
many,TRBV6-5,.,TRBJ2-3,CASSYDAAGLGTDTQYF,TGTGCCAGCAGTTACGACGCGGCCGGCCTAGGTACAGATACGCAGTATTTT
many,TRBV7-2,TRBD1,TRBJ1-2,CASSPGQGLDGYTF,TGTGCCAGCAGCCCAGGACAGGGTTTGGATGGCTACACCTTC
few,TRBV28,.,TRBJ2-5,CASENNSDGETQYF,TGTGCCAGCGAGAACAACAGTGACGGAGAGACCCAGTACTTC
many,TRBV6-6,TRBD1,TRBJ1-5,CASSLPGGRQPQHF,TGTGCCAGCAGTCTACCAGGGGGAAGGCAGCCCCAGCATTTT
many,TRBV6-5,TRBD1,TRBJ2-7,CASSRGQTYEQYF,TGTGCCAGCAGCCGGGGACAGACCTACGAGCAGTACTTC
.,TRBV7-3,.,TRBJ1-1,CASSRNGGSGTEAFF,TGTGCCAGCAGCCGAAATGGGGGCTCGGGCACTGAAGCTTTCTTT
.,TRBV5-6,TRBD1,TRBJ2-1,CASSRNRGSYNEQFF,TGTGCCAGCAGCCGAAACAGGGGTTCCTACAATGAGCAGTTCTTC
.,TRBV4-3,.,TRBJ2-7,CASSQEWQSYEQYF,TGCGCCAGCAGCCAAGAATGGCAGTCCTACGAGCAGTACTTC
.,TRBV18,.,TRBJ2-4,CASSPGSVLAKNIQYF,TGTGCCAGCTCACCAGGATCGGTACTAGCCAAAAACATTCAGTACTTC
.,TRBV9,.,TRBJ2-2,CASSVPMNTGELFF,TGTGCCAGCAGCGTACCTATGAACACCGGGGAGCTGTTTTTT
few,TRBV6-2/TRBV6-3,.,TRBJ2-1,CASSRRLDSSYNEQFF,TGTGCCAGCAGCCGACGCTTAGATAGCTCCTACAATGAGCAGTTCTTC
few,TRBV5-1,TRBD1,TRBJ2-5,CASSKQGPRETQYF,TGCGCCAGCAGCAAACAGGGGCCTAGGGAGACCCAGTACTTC
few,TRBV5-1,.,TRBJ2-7,CASSSGDNSYEQYF,TGCGCCAGCAGCTCAGGGGACAACTCCTACGAGCAGTACTTC
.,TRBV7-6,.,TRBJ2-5,CASGGWETQYF,TGTGCCAGCGGCGGGTGGGAGACCCAGTACTTC
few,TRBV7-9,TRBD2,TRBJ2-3,CASSPSGYTDTQYF,TGTGCCAGCAGCCCTAGCGGATACACAGATACGCAGTATTTT
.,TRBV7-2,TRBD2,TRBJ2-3,CASSLVFSGGSADTQYF,TGTGCCAGCAGCTTGGTATTTAGCGGGGGTTCTGCAGATACGCAGTATTTT
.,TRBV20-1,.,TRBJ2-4,CSPGGGTQNIQYF,TGCAGCCCTGGGGGAGGGACACAAAACATTCAGTACTTC
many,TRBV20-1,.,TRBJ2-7,CSAVPGRNYEQYF,TGCAGTGCCGTACCGGGACGAAATTACGAGCAGTACTTC
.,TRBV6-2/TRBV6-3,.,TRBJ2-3,CASSYTDTDTQYF,TGTGCCAGCAGCTACACGGACACAGATACGCAGTATTTT
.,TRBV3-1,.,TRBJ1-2,CASSQEPGKGGYTF,TGTGCCAGCAGCCAAGAACCCGGCAAAGGGGGCTACACCTTC
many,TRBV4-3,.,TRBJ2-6,CASSQGGTGANVLTF,TGCGCCAGCAGCCAAGGGGGGACTGGGGCCAACGTCCTGACTTTC
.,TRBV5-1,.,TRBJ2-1,CASSPKGTLYNEQFF,TGCGCCAGCAGCCCCAAGGGGACGCTATACAATGAGCAGTTCTTC
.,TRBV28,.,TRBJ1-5,CASSWTDQPQHF,TGTGCCAGCAGCTGGACAGATCAGCCCCAGCATTTT
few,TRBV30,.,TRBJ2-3,CAWSGSTDTQYF,TGTGCCTGGAGTGGGAGCACAGATACGCAGTATTTT
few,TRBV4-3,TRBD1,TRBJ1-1,CASSQDPDRDSQAFF,TGCGCCAGCAGCCAAGATCCAGACAGGGACAGTCAAGCTTTCTTT
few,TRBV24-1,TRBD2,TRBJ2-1,CATSDPGLAKGVNEQFF,TGTGCCACCAGTGACCCGGGACTAGCGAAAGGGGTCAATGAGCAGTTCTTC
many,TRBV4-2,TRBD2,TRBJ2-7,CASRTSSGSSYEQYF,TGTGCCAGCAGAACGTCGAGCGGGAGCTCCTACGAGCAGTACTTC
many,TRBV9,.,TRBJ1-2,CASSPANYGYTF,TGTGCCAGCAGCCCCGCCAACTATGGCTACACCTTC
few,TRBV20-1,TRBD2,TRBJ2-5,CSNGRGTSGSGGTQYF,TGCAGTAACGGACGAGGGACTAGCGGGAGCGGGGGGACCCAGTACTTC
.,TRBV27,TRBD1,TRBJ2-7,CASSLGTGVTYEQYF,TGTGCCAGCAGTTTAGGGACAGGGGTTACCTACGAGCAGTACTTC
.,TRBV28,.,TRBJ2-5,CASSFIEETQYF,TGTGCCAGCAGTTTTATAGAAGAGACCCAGTACTTC
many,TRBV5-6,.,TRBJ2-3,CASRDLGADTQYF,TGTGCCAGCAGGGATCTTGGGGCGGATACGCAGTATTTT
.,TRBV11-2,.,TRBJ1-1,CASSLEISTEAFF,TGTGCCAGCAGCTTAGAGATTTCCACTGAAGCTTTCTTT
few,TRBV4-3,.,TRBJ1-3,CASSQDTGPGNTIYF,TGCGCCAGCAGCCAAGATACCGGGCCTGGAAACACCATATATTTT
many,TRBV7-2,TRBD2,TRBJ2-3,CASSTSGNPTDTQYF,TGTGCCAGCAGCACTAGCGGGAACCCCACAGATACGCAGTATTTT
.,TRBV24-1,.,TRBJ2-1,CATRDGSGQFF,TGTGCCACTCGGGACGGGTCCGGGCAGTTCTTC
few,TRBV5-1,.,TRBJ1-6,CASSRDQRGSSPLHF,TGCGCCAGCAGCCGGGACCAAAGAGGGAGTTCACCCCTCCACTTT
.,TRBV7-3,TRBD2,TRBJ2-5,CASRPGLALGETQYF,TGTGCCAGCAGACCCGGACTAGCTTTGGGGGAGACCCAGTACTTC
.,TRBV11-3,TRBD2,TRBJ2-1,CASAPSGRQYNEQFF,TGTGCCAGCGCGCCGAGCGGGAGGCAATACAATGAGCAGTTCTTC
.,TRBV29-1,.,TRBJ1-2,CSVLGQMRGYTF,TGCAGCGTCCTGGGACAAATGAGAGGCTACACCTTC
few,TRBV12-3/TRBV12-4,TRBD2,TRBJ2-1,CASSFTSANYNEQFF,TGTGCCAGCAGTTTCACTAGCGCAAACTACAATGAGCAGTTCTTC
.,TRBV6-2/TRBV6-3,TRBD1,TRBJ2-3,CASSQGTGLLTDTQYF,TGTGCCAGCAGTCAGGGGACAGGGTTATTGACAGATACGCAGTATTTT